What follows describes a single T cell receptor beta chain. Germline lookup yields CDR1 LGHDT and CDR2 YNNKEL (reference sequence). V lost 2 bases, J lost 5 bases, and 6 bases stayed unmatched. The CDR3 is 15 amino acids. Profiled with immunoSEQ multiplex PCR; TCRdb holds only in-frame clones, not every one. The table shows about 120,000 clones, with 93% occurring only once. The data derive from a study of control samples from healthy donors and cancer patients. The source is a man aged 25-40 years in good health. The material sequenced was blood. The rearrangement joins TRBV3-1 (or the pseudogene TRBV3-2) to TRBJ2-3, with 8 bases that match TRBD2. The DNA for the CDR3 is TGTGCCAGCAGCCAACTGTTAGCGGGGATAGATACGCAGTATTTT. It specifies CASSQLLAGIDTQYF.